The 32 T cell receptor beta chains below were found in one sample sequenced in a study of metastatic and nonmetastatic thyroid tumors. TCRdb reprocessed the PCR reads via MiXCR. Of over 20,000 clones in the sample, roughly 16% were seen once. Before thyroid surgery, none of the patients had received any treatment. The sequencing input was tumor tissue. The receptors stem from a female donor with papillary thyroid cancer or a benign thyroid nodule (not recorded which). Some clones in this sample may be carry-over from other donors' samples.

This clone appeared a few times. The V and J genes are TRBV6-6 and TRBJ1-5; D is uncertain. Germline CDR1 is MNHNY and CDR2 is SVGAGI (reference sequence). Trimming took 6 bases from V and 0 from J, leaving 21 bases between them. This CDR3 contains 18 residues. CDR3 sequence: CASSTQRGASPSNQPQHF. CDR3 in DNA: TGTGCCAGCAGCACACAACGTGGAGCAAGCCCTAGCAATCAGCCCCAGCATTTT.

For the CDR3, the DNA is TGCGCCAGCAGCCAGGGGTGGTGCTCATCCTACGAGCAGTACTTC. The encoded protein is CASSQGWCSSYEQYF. V is TRBV4-1 and J is TRBJ2-7; no reliable D call. The length of the CDR3 is 15 residues. V lost 3 bases, J lost 1 base, and 13 bases lay in between. Germline V lookup: CDR1 MGHRA, CDR2 YSYEKL.

This clone showed up many times. A much larger clone lies a single base off, so this may be a read error. The rearrangement joins TRBV4-1 to TRBJ2-4, with 9 nucleotides matching TRBD2. This CDR3 spans 19 amino acids. The germline V gene has CDR1 MGHRA and CDR2 YSYEKL. The CDR3 loop reads CAGSQDKLAGVTRGNIQYF. CDR3 nucleotides: TGCGCCGGCAGCCAAGATAAATTAGCGGGGGTTACCAGGGGAAACATTCAGTACTTC.

This clone was counted many times. The chain couples TRBV7-3 to TRBJ1-2; 9 bases match TRBD1. The CDR3 contains 20 residues. In germline, CDR1 is SGHTA, CDR2 FQGTGA. V was pared by 5 bases and J by 1 base, with 20 bases of the junction left unmatched. CDR3 nucleotides: TGTGCCAGCAGCAATTTAACCCCGGGACAGGGCCCTTTCTTTAACTATGGCTACACCTTC. Residues: CASSNLTPGQGPFFNYGYTF.

In its sample, this clone ranks as medium-sized (0.01 to 0.1%). No DNA is shown, since the ends of the CDR3 on it are uncertain; the CDR3 is the one TCRdb lists. V is TRBV27 and J is TRBJ2-6; no check of the table's D call, TRBD1, against the DNA was made. Both ends counted, the CDR3 spans 16 residues. CDR1 and CDR2 from the germline V gene are MNHEY and SMNVEV (reference sequence). CDR3 protein: CASSILGAGMANVLTF.

There are many counts of this clone. V and J are TRBV28 and TRBJ1-5; 9 bases map to TRBD1. J lost 1 base, V lost 6 bases, and 10 bases had no gene match. Germline V gives CDR1 MDHEN, CDR2 SYDVKM. The CDR3 spans 17 residues. This chain's CDR3 is CASSPSGTGWSNQPQHF. As DNA, the CDR3 is TGTGCCAGCAGCCCGTCCGGGACAGGGTGGAGCAATCAGCCCCAGCATTTT.

This clone has at least ten counts. The CDR3 DNA reads TGTGCCAGCAGCTTAGGTACCTCGGGTGAGCAGTTCTTC. This translates into CASSLGTSGEQFF. The chain has TRBV7-9 and TRBJ2-1, with D unclear. V lost 1 base and J 9 bases, leaving 10 bases between the germline ends. This CDR3 is 13 amino acids long. CDR1 and CDR2 from the germline V gene are SEHNR and FQNEAQ (reference sequence).

Concerning this clone: Its ends do not fully match the called genes, so a read error is possible. The chain couples TRBV18 to TRBJ1-2, with D perhaps TRBD1 (6 bases). Germline assignment: CDR1 KGHSH and CDR2 LQKENI. CDR3 length: 16 residues. The CDR3 reads CASSSPSVQGGYGYTF. CDR3 DNA sequence: TGTGCCAGCTCATCACCCAGCGTACAGGGTGGCTATGGCTACACCTTC. Variable domain in full (rest from reference TRBV18 and TRBJ1-2): NAGVMQNPRHLVRRRGQEARLRCSPMKGHSHVYWYRQLPEEGLKFMVYLQKENIIDESGMPKERFSAEFPKEGPSILRIQQVVRGDSAAYFCASSSPSVQGGYGYTFGSGTRLTVV.

This clone has at least ten counts. V gene TRBV20-1 combines with J gene TRBJ2-7, with D perhaps matching TRBD2 (5 bases). The CDR3 has 12 residues. Trimming cost V 1 base and J 3 bases, with 7 bases left between them. Germline lookup yields CDR1 DFQATT and CDR2 SNEGSKA (reference sequence). The CDR3, as DNA: TGCAGTGCTAGAGTAGGAGGCTACGAGCAGTACTTC. Residues: CSARVGGYEQYF.

This clone is medium-sized (0.01 to 0.1%) by share. V is TRBV19 and J is TRBJ2-7, with 7 bases aligning to TRBD2. Trimming took 6 bases from V and 7 from J; bases not matched to a gene: 9. Germline V gene lookup returns CDR1 LNHDA and CDR2 SQIVND (reference sequence). The CDR3 length is 13 residues. As DNA, the CDR3 is TGTGCCAGTAGCCGTAGGGAGGGTGTTGAGCAGTACTTC. Translation gives CASSRREGVEQYF.

This clone ranks as medium-sized. The V gene is TRBV30, the J gene TRBJ1-6; D unclear. This CDR3 comprises 14 residues. Germline V gives CDR1 GTSNPN, CDR2 SVGIG (reference sequence). Trimming cost V 2 bases and J 5 bases, with 10 bases left between them. The DNA for the CDR3 is TGTGCCTGGAGTTGGGGATCGGATAATTCACCCCTCCACTTT. Translation gives CAWSWGSDNSPLHF.

This clone was recorded at least ten times. V usage is TRBV3-1 and J usage is TRBJ2-7, with D tentatively TRBD1 (5 bases). V lost 1 base to trimming and J lost 0 bases, with 13 bases between them. Germline CDR1 reads LGHDT; CDR2 reads YNNKEL (reference sequence). This CDR3 is built from 16 residues. The CDR3 is CASSQGRSRGSYEQYF. The CDR3 DNA reads as TGTGCCAGCAGCCAAGGAAGGAGTAGGGGCTCCTACGAGCAGTACTTC.

This clone was counted at least ten times. V is TRBV5-4 and J is TRBJ1-1; TRBD1 aligns across 7 bases. From germline, CDR1 is SGHNT and CDR2 YYREEE (reference sequence). The V gene end was trimmed by 1 base and the J gene end by 10 bases; junction bases not matched to a gene: 4. The CDR3 contains 12 residues. CDR3 region: CASSLRGRGAFF. The CDR3 DNA reads as TGTGCCAGCAGCTTGAGGGGGCGTGGAGCTTTCTTT.

This clone was seen many times. The gene calls are TRBV5-5 and TRBJ1-1, with a tentative D call TRBD1 (5 bases). Trimming took 1 base from V and 3 from J, leaving 13 bases between them. The CDR3 consists of 15 residues. Germline-derived CDR1 and CDR2 are SGHKS and YYEKEE (reference sequence). As DNA, the CDR3 is TGTGCCAGCAGCTTGTTTGGGGGAGAGTACACTGAAGCTTTCTTT. This translates into CASSLFGGEYTEAFF.

In its sample, this clone is medium-sized. The V call is TRBV6-1, the J call TRBJ1-2; 7 nucleotides match TRBD1. Germline values: CDR1 MNHNS, CDR2 SASEGT. The CDR3 is 13 residues long. V lost 7 bases and J lost 3; bases outside the gene matches: 5. This CDR3 is CASKAGGDYGYTF. In nucleotides, the CDR3 is TGTGCCAGCAAGGCAGGGGGAGACTATGGCTACACCTTC.

This clone was seen many times. The chain's CDR3 is CASSLGQGKDTQYF. CDR3 sequence (DNA): TGTGCCAGCAGTTTAGGCCAGGGGAAAGATACGCAGTATTTT. This chain uses TRBV12-3 or TRBV12-4 with TRBJ2-3, with TRBD1 as a possible D gene (6 bases). Trimming shortened V by 1 base and J by 5 bases, and 10 bases separated the two germline ends. This CDR3 has 14 amino acids.

By its share, this clone is medium-sized (0.01 to 0.1%). The chain uses TRBV15 and TRBJ2-2; no firm D call. Germline V lookup: CDR1 LNHNV, CDR2 YYDKDF (reference sequence). V was shortened by 1 base and J by 0 bases, with 3 bases between the two germline ends. The CDR3 is 14 residues long. CDR3 DNA sequence: TGTGCCACCAGCAGAGTATCGAACACCGGGGAGCTGTTTTTT. Translated, it gives CATSRVSNTGELFF.

This clone was counted at least ten times. The CDR3 nucleotides are TGTGCCTGGAATCGCCTAACTAATGAAAAACTGTTTTTT. Translation: CAWNRLTNEKLFF. The gene calls are TRBV30 and TRBJ1-4, with unresolved D. V gave up 4 bases and J gave up 1 base, with 7 bases separating them. The CDR3 runs to 13 residues. The germline gives CDR1 GTSNPN, CDR2 SVGIG (reference sequence).

This clone has a count of ten or more. This chain connects TRBV6-5 to TRBJ2-1; D may correspond to TRBD1 or TRBD2 (5 bases each). V lost 0 bases to trimming and J lost 6 bases, with 18 bases between them. This CDR3 is 17 amino acids long. Germline V lookup: CDR1 MNHEY, CDR2 SVGAGI. In DNA form, the CDR3 reads TGTGCCAGCAGTTACTCCTCTTCTTTTGTGGGGGTCAATGAGCAGTTCTTC. It encodes CASSYSSSFVGVNEQFF.

This clone occurred many times. The V call is TRBV2, the J call TRBJ2-1, with 8 bases matching TRBD2. V dropped 9 bases and J dropped 6; count of bases not matched to a gene: 10. The CDR3 extends over 14 amino acids. Germline lookup yields CDR1 SNHLY and CDR2 FYNNEI. For the CDR3, the DNA is TGTGCCAGGGAGTCTTTAGCGGGGTCCAATGAGCAGTTCTTC. It translates to CARESLAGSNEQFF.

This clone was seen at least ten times. CDR3 loop: CASRRDSSGNTIYF. CDR3 DNA: TGTGCCAGTAGAAGGGACAGCTCTGGAAACACCATATATTTT. The V call is TRBV19, the J call TRBJ1-3, with 7 bases fitting TRBD1. This CDR3 is 14 amino acids long. Germline CDR1 and CDR2: LNHDA and SQIVND (reference sequence). V shed 6 bases, J shed 0 bases, and the junction held 2 bases outside the gene matches.

This clone has ten or more counts. The V and J genes are TRBV20-1 and TRBJ2-3; 8 positions match TRBD2. The CDR3 spans 13 residues. Germline values: CDR1 DFQATT, CDR2 SNEGSKA (reference sequence). V shed 3 bases and J 5 bases; nucleotides not matched to a gene: 4. The CDR3 DNA is TGCAGTGCTAGGCACGCGGGAGGAGATACGCAGTATTTT. As protein: CSARHAGGDTQYF.

This clone is deemed medium-sized. V gene TRBV20-1 combines with J gene TRBJ2-3, with TRBD2 matching over 8 bases. J gave up 3 bases and V 2 bases, and 10 bases lay outside the gene matches. CDR1 and CDR2 from the germline V gene are DFQATT and SNEGSKA (reference sequence). The CDR3 has 16 residues. CDR3 DNA: TGCAGTGCTAGAATGGGTAGCGGGATCGGGACAGATACGCAGTATTTT. Translation gives CSARMGSGIGTDTQYF.

In this sample, this clone turned up many times. The V gene is TRBV9, the J gene TRBJ1-3; D gene uncertain. This CDR3 comprises 14 residues. The V gene's germline CDR1 is SGDLS and CDR2 YYNGEE. The V and J ends lost 4 bases and 2 bases respectively, with 10 bases between them. CDR3 nucleotides: TGTGCCAGCAGCCCGGAACTAACTGGAAACACCATATATTTT. Encoded protein: CASSPELTGNTIYF.

Concerning this clone: A junction end diverges from the germline sequence, so it may reflect a read error. The rearrangement joins TRBV2 to TRBJ1-1; no definite D call. This CDR3 is built from 14 residues. Germline assignment: CDR1 SNHLY and CDR2 FYNNEI. CDR3 in DNA: TGTGCCAGCACCCATGGTAGAAGGAACACTGAAGCTCTCTTT. Its protein is CASTHGRRNTEALF.

This clone was counted only a few times. A read error is likely, as this CDR3 ends without the conserved phenylalanine or tryptophan. The chain has TRBV19 and TRBJ1-2, with D possibly being TRBD1 (6 bases). CDR1 and CDR2 from the germline V gene are LNHDA and SQIVND (reference sequence). The CDR3 sequence is 13 residues long. Between the trimmed V and J ends, which lost 7 bases and 8 bases, there was a span of 17 bases. CDR3 amino acids: CASTQNPGAGYTL. The CDR3 bases are TGTGCCAGTACCCAAAACCCGGGGGCCGGCTACACCTTA.

This chain links TRBV4-1 with TRBJ1-1; D remains ambiguous. In germline, CDR1 is MGHRA, CDR2 YSYEKL. The CDR3 spans 16 residues. V lost 0 bases and J 1 base, leaving 12 bases between the germline ends. The CDR3 bases are TGCGCCAGCAGCCAAGATTTTTGGGGAAGGAACACTGAAGCTTTCTTT. Translation: CASSQDFWGRNTEAFF.

This clone was recorded at least ten times. This same CDR3 is encoded by further DNA sequences in the sample. This chain uses TRBV6-1 with TRBJ1-1; D uncertain. This CDR3 contains 14 residues. Germline assignment: CDR1 MNHNS and CDR2 SASEGT. V lost 8 bases and J 0 bases, leaving 13 bases between the germline ends. Written as DNA, the CDR3 is TGTGCCAGCCGACTAGGGCGGATGAACACTGAAGCTTTCTTT. Translated: CASRLGRMNTEAFF.

This clone was seen at least ten times. This rearrangement joins TRBV2 to TRBJ2-5, with TRBD2 matching over 7 bases. Germline V gives CDR1 SNHLY, CDR2 FYNNEI. The CDR3 length is 14 residues. Unmatched junction bases numbered 11, after V lost 6 bases and J lost 7 bases. For the CDR3, the DNA is TGTGCCAGCAGGTTGGGGCTAGCGGATGCGACCCAGTACTTC. Its protein product is CASRLGLADATQYF.

This clone ranks as medium-sized (0.01 to 0.1%). V and J are TRBV28 and TRBJ1-2; D not resolved. Per the germline V gene, CDR1 is MDHEN and CDR2 is SYDVKM. This CDR3 contains 16 residues. Between the trimmed V and J ends, which lost 1 base and 4 bases, there was a span of 16 bases. CDR3 DNA: TGTGCCAGCAGTTTATTGCGGGTCCTAAGGTTCTATGGCTACACCTTC. It yields the protein CASSLLRVLRFYGYTF.

This clone appeared many times. The CDR3 nucleotides are TGTGCCAGCAGCTTGACAGGGGGCCGTGGTGAAGCTTTCTTT. Translated, it gives CASSLTGGRGEAFF. The chain employs TRBV7-9 and TRBJ1-1; TRBD1 matches 10 bases. The CDR3 loop spans 14 amino acids. J was trimmed by 7 bases and V by 3 bases; bases with no gene match: 5. The germline V gene has CDR1 SEHNR and CDR2 FQNEAQ (reference sequence).

In its sample, this clone was seen a few times. Since a much larger clone is just one base distant, this may be a read error. The V gene is TRBV29-1, the J gene TRBJ1-1; possible D gene TRBD1, 5 bases. Per the germline V gene, CDR1 is SQVTM and CDR2 is ANQGSEA. The CDR3 runs 10 residues. Trimming removed 5 bases at V and 11 bases at J, with 12 bases between. The DNA for the CDR3 is TGCAGCGTTTCGGACATGGTGGCTTTCTTT. Its protein is CSVSDMVAFF.